This T cell receptor (beta chain) was documented in a study of CD8 T cells in ankylosing spondylitis (dated by TCRdb to about 2017). Turning to the overall study: The study profiled T cell receptor beta repertoires in healthy donors and ankylosing spondylitis patients to find disease-linked TCR variants. Peripheral blood samples were taken, and synovial fluid was additionally collected from ankylosing spondylitis patients. The full study cohort was made up of roughly 25 ankylosing spondylitis patients and 108 healthy donors.

Study-wide findings and limitations: The disease-linked clones showed a CD8+ phenotype and occurred at relatively low frequencies in peripheral blood. Some motif variants were previously reported in synovial fluid and blood of reactive arthritis patients, suggesting common disease-initiation mechanisms. A TCR beta motif made up of several highly homologous amino acid variants appeared to be characteristic of blood from ankylosing spondylitis patients. The disease-linked clones were reported to be significantly enriched in matched synovial fluid samples from ankylosing spondylitis patients.

Details on this clonotype: The antigen it recognizes is unknown. No base quality information exists; no much larger clone differs at one position.

The V and J ends are trimmed by 10 bases and 10 bases, leaving 17 bases between them. The CDR1 and CDR2 encoded by the germline V gene (reference sequence) are PRHDT and FYEKMQ. The CDR3 goes from the cysteine to the phenylalanine over 12 residues. Of all the DNA, just the CDR3 is kept, 36 bases in frame from base 1. Sequencing relied on an Illumina HiSeq 2500. Quantitative 5'-RACE with molecular barcodes was the method used to prepare the TCR beta libraries. The original pipeline was this. Disease-linked TCR variants were identified with a new computational method built on a probabilistic model of VDJ rearrangement. TCRdb itself trimmed the public reads at Q25 with fastp, ran MiXCR and retained productive beta chains. Rows with a matching CDR3 protein are joined into one entry that keeps the most common DNA and genes. The V and J calls here are based on TCRdb, not the publication. The sample table lists 230,000 or so distinct CDR3 sequences, more than 15% of them with a count of one. More than 25% of the sample comes from the top ten.

Sequenced material: blood, either unsorted or a sorted T cell fraction (not recorded which). This chain is built from TRBV13 and TRBJ2-1, with the D segment identity uncertain. The TCR sequence derives from a male donor with ankylosing spondylitis or in good health (not recorded which). The CDR3 region reads CATGYLGREQFF. The nucleotide sequence reads TGTGCCACCGGTTATCTAGGTCGAGAGCAGTTCTTC.